This T cell receptor beta chain is drawn from a study of blood T cell repertoires in COVID-19. About the research overall: Researchers got acute and convalescent COVID-19 samples from the United States, Italy and Spain. The analysed material was cDNA or gDNA that came from T cells, B-cell-depleted T cells, or PBMCs.

Only one count was recorded for this clone. Germline trimming cut 1 base from V and 4 bases from J; bases unmatched to any gene: 5. CDR3 length: 16 amino acids. Germline V gives CDR1 SGHKS, CDR2 YYEKEE (reference sequence). Authors' analysis steps: The authors estimated nucleated cell counts from reference gene primer amplification. TCRdb's table, derived via immunoSEQ multiplex PCR, lists solely in-frame clones and lacks some. V, J and clone size derive from that table, while D and trimming were established from the DNA sequence. The table shows more than 65,000 clones, with roughly 80% occurring only once.

This TCR came from a woman aged 70-85 years with acute or convalescent COVID-19. The chain joins TRBV5-5 to TRBJ2-5; 12 bases map to TRBD1. The sample consisted of peripheral blood. This chain's CDR3 is CASSLPGTGGAETQYF. CDR3 nucleotide sequence: TGTGCCAGCAGCTTGCCCGGGACAGGGGGCGCAGAGACCCAGTACTTC.